Following are 11 T cell receptor beta chains from one sample sequenced in a study of OX40 agonist ivuxolimab in advanced cancers. The repertoire was sequenced with immunoSEQ multiplex PCR; TCRdb's copy has only in-frame clones and lacks some. The table has 43,000 or so clones, 88% seen once. The sample here was CD4+ or CD8+ T cells sorted from blood, taken in a trial of the OX40 agonist ivuxolimab. These TCRs come from an adult with an advanced solid tumor such as melanoma, head and neck, liver or kidney cancer.

The rearrangement uses TRBV2 and TRBJ2-7; D call uncertain. With 7 bases removed from V and 2 bases from J, the gap between germline ends came to 9 bases. In germline, CDR1 is SNHLY, CDR2 FYNNEI. The CDR3 loop spans 12 amino acids. Here the CDR3 DNA reads TGTGCCAGCAATACATTCACCTACGAGCAGTACTTC. Protein sequence: CASNTFTYEQYF.

This clone was seen just once. The rearrangement uses TRBV2 and TRBJ1-1; D remains unclear. Germline CDR1 is SNHLY and CDR2 is FYNNEI. The V end lost 6 bases, the J end lost 0 bases, and 8 bases lay between the germline ends. The CDR3 totals 13 residues. CDR3 region: CASREELNTEAFF. In DNA form, the CDR3 reads TGTGCCAGCAGGGAGGAGTTGAACACTGAAGCTTTCTTT. Full variable domain (remainder filled in from reference TRBV2 and TRBJ1-1): EPEVTQTPSHQVTQMGQEVILRCVPISNHLYFYWYRQILGQKVEFLVSFYNNEISEKSEIFDDQFSVERPDGSNFTLKIRSTKLEDSAMYFCASREELNTEAFFGQGTRLTVV.

This chain connects TRBV25-1 to TRBJ1-4; 9 positions agree with TRBD1. V gave up 1 base and J gave up 7 bases; unmatched junction bases: 10. CDR3 length: 17 residues. Germline CDR1 is MGHDK and CDR2 is SYGVNS. This chain's CDR3 is CASSELVRDRVCEKLFF. As DNA, the CDR3 is TGTGCCAGCAGTGAATTAGTCAGGGACAGGGTGTGTGAAAAACTGTTTTTT.

The V and J genes are TRBV7-8 and TRBJ2-7; 12 bases agree with TRBD2. CDR1 is SGHVS, CDR2 FQNEAQ, per germline. Trimming removed 3 bases from V and 6 bases from J; junction bases left unmatched: 6. The CDR3 is 15 amino acids. The CDR3, as DNA: TGTGCCAGCAGCTTGTCCTCTAGCGGGAGGGTCGAGCAGTACTTC. It is translated as CASSLSSSGRVEQYF.

A remark on this clone: Other nucleotide sequences from this sample produce the same CDR3. The chain joins TRBV5-1 to TRBJ2-3, with D possibly being TRBD2 (5 bases). Germline V gene lookup returns CDR1 SGHRS and CDR2 YFSETQ. The V end was cut by 7 bases, the J end by 6 bases, with 9 bases between. The CDR3 loop spans 11 amino acids. The CDR3 sequence: CASRGGDTQYF. The CDR3 DNA follows: TGCGCCAGCCGAGGCGGGGATACGCAGTATTTT.

The chain uses TRBV15 and TRBJ2-5; TRBD1 agrees at 7 bases. The CDR3 is made up of 16 amino acids. Trimming cost V 4 bases and J 4 bases; bases outside gene matches: 12. CDR1 is LNHNV, CDR2 YYDKDF, per germline (reference sequence). CDR3 protein: CATSTRTGRHGETQYF. The CDR3 DNA reads TGTGCCACCAGCACTAGGACAGGCCGGCATGGAGAGACCCAGTACTTC. The complete variable domain, with remaining parts taken from reference TRBV15 and TRBJ2-5, reads DAMVIQNPRYQVTQFGKPVTLSCSQTLNHNVMYWYQQKSSQAPKLLFHYYDKDFNNEADTPDNFQSRRPNTSFCFLDIRSPGLGDTAMYLCATSTRTGRHGETQYFGPGTRLLVL.

This chain connects TRBV5-1 to TRBJ2-1; the D gene could be TRBD1 or TRBD2 (5 bases each). Germline lookup yields CDR1 SGHRS and CDR2 YFSETQ. The CDR3 length is 16 residues. V was clipped by 4 bases and J by 5 bases, with 19 bases between them. The DNA for the CDR3 is TGCGCCAGCAGCACAAGAGGGGCGTGGTCAAACAATGAGCAGTTCTTC. Its translation is CASSTRGAWSNNEQFF.

The chain uses TRBV11-3 and TRBJ2-5; TRBD2 agrees at 9 bases. The CDR3 is made up of 16 amino acids. With V trimmed by 5 bases and J by 1 base, 8 bases remained unmatched. Looked up from germline, CDR1 is SGHNT and CDR2 is YENEEA. This CDR3 is CASSTTSREGQETQYF. In DNA form, the CDR3 reads TGTGCCAGCAGCACCACGTCGCGGGAGGGCCAAGAGACCCAGTACTTC.

This clone was recorded once. The V and J genes are TRBV2 and TRBJ1-5; 7 nucleotides line up with TRBD1. CDR1 is SNHLY, CDR2 FYNNEI, per germline. V was pared by 4 bases and J by 0 bases, with 6 bases of the junction left unmatched. The CDR3 runs 16 residues. CDR3 DNA sequence: TGTGCCAGCAGTGGGGGGACAGAATATAGCAATCAGCCCCAGCATTTT. Translation gives CASSGGTEYSNQPQHF.

This chain connects TRBV5-6 to TRBJ1-6; D may be TRBD1 (5 bases). The CDR3 runs 14 residues. Germline CDR1 reads SGHDT; CDR2 reads YYEEEE. V dropped 3 bases and J dropped 5 bases, with 9 bases sitting between them. This CDR3 reads CASSYGGNNSPLHF. The CDR3 nucleotides are TGTGCCAGCAGCTATGGGGGGAATAATTCACCCCTCCACTTT.

This clone was counted a single time. This chain joins TRBV7-2 and TRBJ2-5; D ambiguous. This CDR3 comprises 12 residues. Trimming shortened V by 3 bases and J by 1 base, and 3 bases separated the two germline ends. From germline, CDR1 is SGHTA and CDR2 FQGNSA. CDR3 protein: CASSFGQETQYF. CDR3 nucleotide sequence: TGTGCCAGCAGCTTTGGCCAAGAGACCCAGTACTTC.